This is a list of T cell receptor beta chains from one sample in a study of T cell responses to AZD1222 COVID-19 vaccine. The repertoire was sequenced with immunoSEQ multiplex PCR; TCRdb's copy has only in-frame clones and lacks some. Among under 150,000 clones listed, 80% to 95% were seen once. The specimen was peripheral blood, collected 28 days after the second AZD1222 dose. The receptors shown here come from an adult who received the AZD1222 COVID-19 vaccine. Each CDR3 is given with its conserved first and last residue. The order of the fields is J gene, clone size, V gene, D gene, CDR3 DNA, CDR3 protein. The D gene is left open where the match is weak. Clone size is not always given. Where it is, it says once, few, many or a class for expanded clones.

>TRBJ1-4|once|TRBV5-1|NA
TGCGCCAGCAGCCAAACGACAGGCGGTGGTGAAAAACTGTTTTTT
CASSQTTGGGEKLFF
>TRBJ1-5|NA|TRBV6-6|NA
TGTGCCAGCAATCCACTCCTGACTTGGCAGCCCCAGCATTTT
CASNPLLTWQPQHF
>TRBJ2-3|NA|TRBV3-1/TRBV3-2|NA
TGTGCCAGCAGCCAAGACCTCAGGACTCGATCTAGCACAGATACGCAGTATTTT
CASSQDLRTRSSTDTQYF
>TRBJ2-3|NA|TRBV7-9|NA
TGTGCCAGCAATGGGGGACCCGCGGGCACAGATACGCAGTATTTT
CASNGGPAGTDTQYF
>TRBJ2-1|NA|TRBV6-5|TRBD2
TGTGCCAGCCCGCCGGGACTAGCGGATTACAATGAGCAGTTCTTC
CASPPGLADYNEQFF
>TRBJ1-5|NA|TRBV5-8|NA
TGTGCCAGCAGCTTGGGTACATATGTCAATCAGCCCCAGCATTTT
CASSLGTYVNQPQHF
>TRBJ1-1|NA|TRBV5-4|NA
TGTGCCAGCACCCCGGGGGGACCAAACACTGAAGCTTTCTTT
CASTPGGPNTEAFF
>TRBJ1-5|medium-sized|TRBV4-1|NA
TGCGCCAGCAGCCAAGATTCCCAGGGATTGGCCCAGCATTTT
CASSQDSQGLAQHF
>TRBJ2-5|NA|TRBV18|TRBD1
TGTGCCAGCTCACCACCCGGACAGGGAACGGAGACCCAGTACTTC
CASSPPGQGTETQYF
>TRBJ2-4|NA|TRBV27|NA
TGTGCCAGCAGTTTAAATTTAGAGGGACTTATGTACTTC
CASSLNLEGLMYF
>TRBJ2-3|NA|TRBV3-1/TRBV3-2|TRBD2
TGTGCCAGCAGCCAAGATGGGGAGACTAGCGGGGAGGGCGGCACAGATACGCAGTATTTT
CASSQDGETSGEGGTDTQYF
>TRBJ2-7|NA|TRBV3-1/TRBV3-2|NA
TGTGCCAGCAGCCAAGATCCTAGCTCCTACGAGCAGTACTTC
CASSQDPSSYEQYF
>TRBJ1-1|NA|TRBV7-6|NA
TGTGCCAGCAGCCCACGACCGGTAAACACTGAAGCTTTCTTT
CASSPRPVNTEAFF
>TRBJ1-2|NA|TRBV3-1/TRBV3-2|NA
TGTGCCAGCAGCCCGAGCGTGGGGACACCCGGGAATGGCTACACCTTC
CASSPSVGTPGNGYTF
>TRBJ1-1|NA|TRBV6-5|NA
TGTGCCAGCAGCCGCGGAGCAGTGAACACTGAAGCTTTCTTT
CASSRGAVNTEAFF
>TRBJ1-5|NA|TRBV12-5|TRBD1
TGTGCTAGTGGTTTGGTACGTGGAGGGACAGGCCCATATAGCAATCAGCCCCAGCATTTT
CASGLVRGGTGPYSNQPQHF
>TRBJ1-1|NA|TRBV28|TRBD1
TGTGCCAGCAGTATCACAGGGGAGAACACTGAAGCTTTCTTT
CASSITGENTEAFF
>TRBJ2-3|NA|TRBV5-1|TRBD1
TGCGCCAGCAGCTCCACAGGGACAGGGGGTTGGTCAGATACGCAGTATTTT
CASSSTGTGGWSDTQYF
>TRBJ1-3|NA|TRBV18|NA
TGTGCCAGCTCACCCTCCGACAGGTTAAACTCTGGAAACACCATATATTTT
CASSPSDRLNSGNTIYF
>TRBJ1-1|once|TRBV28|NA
TGTGCCAGCAGTCCCCACGGAACCAACACTGAAGCTTTCTTT
CASSPHGTNTEAFF
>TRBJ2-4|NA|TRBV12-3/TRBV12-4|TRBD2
TGTGCCAGCAGTCCGGGACTATCAAACATTCAGTACTTC
CASSPGLSNIQYF
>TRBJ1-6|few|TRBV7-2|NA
TGTGCCAGCAGCTCCGGACAGATTAATTCACCCCTCCACTTT
CASSSGQINSPLHF
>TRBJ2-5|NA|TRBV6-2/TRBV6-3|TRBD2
TGTGCCAGCAGTTACTCTGGCGGGAGGGCAGAGACCCAGTACTTC
CASSYSGGRAETQYF
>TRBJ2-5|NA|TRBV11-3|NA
TGTGCCAGCAGCTTTGGTGGCAGCTTCCAAGAGACCCAGTACTTC
CASSFGGSFQETQYF
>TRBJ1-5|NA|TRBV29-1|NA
TGCAGCGTGACTATAGCGGGTCAGCCCCAGCATTTT
CSVTIAGQPQHF
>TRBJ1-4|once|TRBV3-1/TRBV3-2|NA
TGTGCCAGCAGCCAAAAATCGGGCCAAAGGGAAAAACTGTTTTTT
CASSQKSGQREKLFF
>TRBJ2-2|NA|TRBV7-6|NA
TGTGCCAGCAGCCAATCAGGGATCGGGGAGCTGTTTTTT
CASSQSGIGELFF
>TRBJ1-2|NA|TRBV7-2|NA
TGTGCCAGCAGCTTCACCGGCGGATACTATGGCTACACCTTC
CASSFTGGYYGYTF
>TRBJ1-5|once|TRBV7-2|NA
TGTGCCAGCAGCGGGGGGATATTTTATAGCAATCAGCCCCAGCATTTT
CASSGGIFYSNQPQHF
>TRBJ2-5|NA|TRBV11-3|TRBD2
TGTGCCAGCAGCAATGGACTAGCGGGAGTAGAGACCCAGTACTTC
CASSNGLAGVETQYF
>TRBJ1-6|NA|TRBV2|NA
TGTGCCAGCAGGGTAACCCCCTATAATTCACCCCTCCACTTT
CASRVTPYNSPLHF
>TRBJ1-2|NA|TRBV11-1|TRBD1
TGTGCCAGCAGCCTCATTGGACAGGACTATGGCTACACCTTC
CASSLIGQDYGYTF
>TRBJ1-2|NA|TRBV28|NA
TGTGCCAGCAGTTTGGGGGCAGGGTTGGTCTATGGCTACACCTTC
CASSLGAGLVYGYTF
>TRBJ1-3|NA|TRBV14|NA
TGTGCCAGCAGCCATGGACAAAACTCTGGAAACACCATATATTTT
CASSHGQNSGNTIYF
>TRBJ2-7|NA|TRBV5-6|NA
TGTGCCAGCAGCTTTGGGGGCTCCTACGAGCAGTACTTC
CASSFGGSYEQYF
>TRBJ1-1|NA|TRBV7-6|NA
TGTGCCAGCAGCTCCCGTGGGGGCCCGGCGAACACTGAAGCTTTCTTT
CASSSRGGPANTEAFF
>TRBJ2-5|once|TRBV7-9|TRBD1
TGTGCCAGCAGCCCGAGGACAGGAGAAGAGACCCAGTACTTC
CASSPRTGEETQYF
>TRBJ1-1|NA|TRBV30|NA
TGTGCCTGGAGTTCACGGGGTTGGGACACTGAAGCTTTCTTT
CAWSSRGWDTEAFF
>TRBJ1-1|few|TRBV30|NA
TGTGCCTGGAGTGTACCCCTGCGGGGCTTGAACACTGAAGCTTTCTTT
CAWSVPLRGLNTEAFF
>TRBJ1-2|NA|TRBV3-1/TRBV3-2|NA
TGTGCCAGCAGCCAAGTCGGGGCCAGGGCTCATGGCTACACCTTC
CASSQVGARAHGYTF
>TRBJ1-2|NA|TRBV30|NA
TGTGCCTGGATACGGACGGGAGGGAACTATGGCTACACCTTC
CAWIRTGGNYGYTF
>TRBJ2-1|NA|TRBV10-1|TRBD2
TGCGCCAGCAGTAATCTAGCGGGGAGGTTGTCCTACAATGAGCAGTTCTTC
CASSNLAGRLSYNEQFF
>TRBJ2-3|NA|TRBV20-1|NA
TGCAGTGCCACCACCGGTGATACGCAGTATTTT
CSATTGDTQYF
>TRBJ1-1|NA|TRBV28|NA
TGTGCCAGCAGTCCCGACAGACTACCCGGGGGCACTGAAGCTTTCTTT
CASSPDRLPGGTEAFF
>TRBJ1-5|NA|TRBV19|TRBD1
TGTGCCAGTAGTCCACAGGGGAGGGGTCAGCCCCAGCATTTT
CASSPQGRGQPQHF
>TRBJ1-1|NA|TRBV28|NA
TGTGCCAGCAGTTTAGGGAACACTGAAGCTTTCTTT
CASSLGNTEAFF
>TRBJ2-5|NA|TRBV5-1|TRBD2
TGCGCCAGCAGCCCTGGGACTAGCGGGGGGGGTCTACATCCGGAGACCCAGTACTTC
CASSPGTSGGGLHPETQYF
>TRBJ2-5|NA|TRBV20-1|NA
TGCAGTGCACGGGCGGGGGAGACCCAGTACTTC
CSARAGETQYF
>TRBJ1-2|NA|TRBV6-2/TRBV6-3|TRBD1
TGTGCCAGCAGTATACAGGGGATCCGATCCTATGGCTACACCTTC
CASSIQGIRSYGYTF
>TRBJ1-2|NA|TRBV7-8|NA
TGTGCCAGCAGCTTACGGACGACGAAGGCCTATGGCTACACCTTC
CASSLRTTKAYGYTF
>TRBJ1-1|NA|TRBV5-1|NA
TGCGCCAGCAGCTTGATGGGGCCGAACACTGAAGCTTTCTTT
CASSLMGPNTEAFF
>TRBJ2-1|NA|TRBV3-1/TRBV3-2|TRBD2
TGTGCCAGCAGCCAGGGGACTAGCGGCTCCTACAATGAGCAGTTCTTC
CASSQGTSGSYNEQFF
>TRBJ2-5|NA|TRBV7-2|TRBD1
TGTGCCAGCAGTAGGGGGCGAGAGACCCAGTACTTC
CASSRGRETQYF
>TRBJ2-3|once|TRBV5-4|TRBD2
TGTGCCAGCAGCTTGGTAGCGGGGGGAGGATATACGCAGTATTTT
CASSLVAGGGYTQYF